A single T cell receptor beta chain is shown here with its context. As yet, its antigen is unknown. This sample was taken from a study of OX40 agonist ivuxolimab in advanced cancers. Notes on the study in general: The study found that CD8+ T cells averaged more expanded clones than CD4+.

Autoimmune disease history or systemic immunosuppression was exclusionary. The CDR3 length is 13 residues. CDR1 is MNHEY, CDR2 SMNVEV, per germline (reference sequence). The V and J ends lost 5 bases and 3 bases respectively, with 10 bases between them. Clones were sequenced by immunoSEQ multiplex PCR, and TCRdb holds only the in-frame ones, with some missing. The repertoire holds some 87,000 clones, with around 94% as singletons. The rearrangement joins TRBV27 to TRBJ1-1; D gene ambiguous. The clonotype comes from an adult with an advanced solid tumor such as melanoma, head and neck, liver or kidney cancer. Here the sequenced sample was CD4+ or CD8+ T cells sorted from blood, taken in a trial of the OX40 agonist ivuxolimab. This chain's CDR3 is CASSPFRHTEAFF. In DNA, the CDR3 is TGTGCCAGCAGTCCCTTTAGGCACACTGAAGCTTTCTTT.